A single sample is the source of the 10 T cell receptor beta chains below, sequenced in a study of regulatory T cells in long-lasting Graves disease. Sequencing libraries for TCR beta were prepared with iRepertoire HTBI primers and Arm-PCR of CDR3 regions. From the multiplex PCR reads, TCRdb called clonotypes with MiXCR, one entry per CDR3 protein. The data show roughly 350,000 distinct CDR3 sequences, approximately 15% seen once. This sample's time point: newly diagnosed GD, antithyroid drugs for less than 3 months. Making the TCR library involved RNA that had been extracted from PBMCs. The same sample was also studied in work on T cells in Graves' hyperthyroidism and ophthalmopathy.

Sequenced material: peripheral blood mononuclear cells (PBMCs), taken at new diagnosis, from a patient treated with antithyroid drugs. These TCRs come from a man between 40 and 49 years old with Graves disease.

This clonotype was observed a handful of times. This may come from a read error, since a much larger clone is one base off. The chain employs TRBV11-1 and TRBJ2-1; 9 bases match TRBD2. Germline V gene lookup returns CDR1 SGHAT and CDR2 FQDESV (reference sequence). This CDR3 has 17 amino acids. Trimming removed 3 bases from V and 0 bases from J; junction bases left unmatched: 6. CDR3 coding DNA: TGTGCCAGCAGCTTGCGGGGGGGACTCAGCTCCTACAATGAGCAGTTCTTC. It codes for CASSLRGGLSSYNEQFF.

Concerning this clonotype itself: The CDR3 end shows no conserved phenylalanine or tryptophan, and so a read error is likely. The CDR3 spells CASSDTGGADTQYL. In nucleotides, the CDR3 is TGTGCCAGCAGTGACACAGGGGGCGCAGATACGCAGTATCTT. The chain joins TRBV6-4 to TRBJ2-3; TRBD1 matches at 9 bases. With V trimmed by 2 bases and J by 4 bases, 1 base remained unmatched. Germline V gene data show CDR1 as MRHNA and CDR2 as SNTAGT. The CDR3 extends over 14 amino acids.

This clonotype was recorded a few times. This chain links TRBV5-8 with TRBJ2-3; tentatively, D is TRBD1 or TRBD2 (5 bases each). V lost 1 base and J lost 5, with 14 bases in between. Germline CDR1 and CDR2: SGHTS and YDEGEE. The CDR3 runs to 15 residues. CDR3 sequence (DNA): TGTGCCAGCAGCTTGTCCCCCCTGGGGGTAGATACGCAGTATTTT. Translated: CASSLSPLGVDTQYF. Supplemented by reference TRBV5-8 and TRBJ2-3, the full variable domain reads EAGVTQSPTHLIKTRGQQATLRCSPISGHTSVYWYQQALGLGLQFLLWYDEGEERNRGNFPPRFSGRQFPNYSSELNVNALELEDSALYLCASSLSPLGVDTQYFGPGTRLTVL.

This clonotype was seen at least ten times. Here the CDR3 DNA reads TGCGCCAGCAGCTCCCTGAGCGGGGGGACCAATGAGCAGTTCTTC. Its translation: CASSSLSGGTNEQFF. The chain employs TRBV5-1 and TRBJ2-1; 9 bases line up with TRBD2. Per the germline V gene, CDR1 is SGHRS and CDR2 is YFSETQ. This CDR3 spans 15 amino acids. V gave up 3 bases and J gave up 6 bases; unmatched junction bases: 7.

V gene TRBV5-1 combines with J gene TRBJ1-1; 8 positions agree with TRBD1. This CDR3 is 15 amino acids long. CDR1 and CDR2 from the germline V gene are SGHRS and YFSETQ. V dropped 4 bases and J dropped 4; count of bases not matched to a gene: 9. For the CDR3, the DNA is TGCGCCAGCAGCCGACAGGGGACCGACAGCACTGAAGCTTTCTTT. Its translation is CASSRQGTDSTEAFF.

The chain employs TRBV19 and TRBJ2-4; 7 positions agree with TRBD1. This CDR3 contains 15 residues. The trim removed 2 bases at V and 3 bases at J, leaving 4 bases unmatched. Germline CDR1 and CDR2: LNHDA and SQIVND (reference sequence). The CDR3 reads CASSIRGLVKNIQYF. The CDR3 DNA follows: TGTGCCAGTAGTATAAGGGGGCTGGTCAAAAACATTCAGTACTTC.

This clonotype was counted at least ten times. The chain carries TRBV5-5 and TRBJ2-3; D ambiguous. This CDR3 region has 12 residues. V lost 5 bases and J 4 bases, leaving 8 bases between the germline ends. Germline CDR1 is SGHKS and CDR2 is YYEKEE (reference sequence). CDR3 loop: CASSPEADTQYF. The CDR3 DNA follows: TGTGCCAGCAGTCCCGAGGCAGATACGCAGTATTTT.

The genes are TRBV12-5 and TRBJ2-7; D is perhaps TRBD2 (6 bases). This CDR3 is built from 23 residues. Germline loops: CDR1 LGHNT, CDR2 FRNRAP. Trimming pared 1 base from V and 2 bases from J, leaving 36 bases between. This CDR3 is CASGLDVNLKKGTVGRLPYEQYF. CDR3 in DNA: TGTGCTAGTGGTTTGGACGTCAATCTAAAGAAAGGGACTGTCGGTCGGCTTCCCTACGAGCAGTACTTC.

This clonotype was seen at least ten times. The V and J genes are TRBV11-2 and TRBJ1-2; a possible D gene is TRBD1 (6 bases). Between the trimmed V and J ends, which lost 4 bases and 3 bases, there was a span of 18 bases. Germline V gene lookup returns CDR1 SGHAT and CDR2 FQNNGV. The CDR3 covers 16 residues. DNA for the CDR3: TGTGCCAGCAGCTCACCGCGGGGGACACGTTACTATGGCTACACCTTC. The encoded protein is CASSSPRGTRYYGYTF.

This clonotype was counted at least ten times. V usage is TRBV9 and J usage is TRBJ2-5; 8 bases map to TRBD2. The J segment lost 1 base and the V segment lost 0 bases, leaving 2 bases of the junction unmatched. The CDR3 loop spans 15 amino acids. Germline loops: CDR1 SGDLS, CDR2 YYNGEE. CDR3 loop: CASSVELAAQETQYF. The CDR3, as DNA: TGTGCCAGCAGCGTAGAACTAGCGGCCCAAGAGACCCAGTACTTC.